This is a list of T cell receptor beta chains from one sample in a study of blood T cells in healthy people across ages. TCRdb re-derived calls from the 5' RACE reads in MiXCR, one entry per CDR3 protein. The top ten hold less than 8% of the sample, which has over a million distinct CDR3 sequences, approximately 38% seen once. The sample was blood. The receptor source for this set is a woman between 18 and 29 years old in good health. CDR3s include the opening cysteine and the closing phenylalanine or tryptophan. Each record gives: clone size, J gene, V gene, D gene, CDR3 protein, CDR3 DNA. The D gene is left open where the match is weak. Some rows have no size entry. The others give once, few or many, or a class for an expanded clone.

>-|TRBJ2-6|TRBV10-3|-
CAIRTDLSGANVLTF
TGTGCCATCAGGACGGACCTCTCTGGGGCCAACGTCCTGACTTTC
>-|TRBJ2-7|TRBV9|TRBD1
CASSVPRDRDYEQYF
TGTGCCAGCAGCGTACCCCGGGACAGGGACTACGAGCAGTACTTC
>-|TRBJ2-5|TRBV11-3|TRBD1
CASSTGQGKWDEQYF
TGTGCCAGCAGCACGGGACAGGGGAAATGGGATGAGCAGTACTTC
>-|TRBJ2-5|TRBV5-1|TRBD2
CASSSVSGARENQYF
TGCGCCAGCAGCTCTGTTAGCGGGGCACGAGAGAACCAGTACTTC
>-|TRBJ2-7|TRBV6-6|TRBD2
CASKGLEAYEQYF
TGTGCCAGCAAAGGACTAGAGGCCTACGAGCAGTACTTC
>-|TRBJ2-1|TRBV7-2|TRBD2
CASSLVLGLAGDDEQFF
TGTGCCAGCAGCTTAGTCCTGGGGCTAGCGGGAGACGATGAGCAGTTCTTC
>few|TRBJ2-5|TRBV25-1|-
CASSSRNQETQYF
TGTGCCAGCAGTAGTAGAAATCAAGAGACCCAGTACTTC
>few|TRBJ1-2|TRBV28|TRBD1
CASRRTGGVYGYTF
TGTGCCAGCAGGAGGACAGGGGGCGTGTATGGCTACACCTTC
>few|TRBJ1-2|TRBV20-1|-
CSARAVYANYGYTF
TGCAGTGCTAGAGCCGTCTATGCTAACTATGGCTACACCTTC
>-|TRBJ1-1|TRBV7-9|-
CASSFLGQFGAFF
TGTGCCAGCAGCTTTTTAGGGCAGTTTGGAGCTTTCTTT
>many|TRBJ1-2|TRBV29-1|-
CSTFVDGYTF
TGCAGCACCTTCGTGGATGGCTACACCTTC
>-|TRBJ2-7|TRBV6-5|-
CASSYSGRGAYYEQYF
TGTGCCAGCAGTTACTCCGGCCGCGGGGCTTACTACGAGCAGTACTTC
>few|TRBJ2-1|TRBV5-1|TRBD2
CASRTGTSGGAIYNEQFF
TGCGCCAGCAGAACCGGGACTAGCGGGGGGGCGATCTACAATGAGCAGTTCTTC
>-|TRBJ2-1|TRBV5-1|TRBD1
CASSIRGTEGADGYEQFF
TGCGCCAGCAGCATAAGGGGGACAGAAGGGGCTGATGGCTATGAGCAGTTCTTC
>few|TRBJ2-7|TRBV14|TRBD2
CASSQDGIAGFSYEQYF
TGTGCCAGCAGCCAAGATGGGATAGCGGGTTTCTCCTACGAGCAGTACTTC
>few|TRBJ1-5|TRBV25-1|TRBD1
CASSAPGTGLHF
TGTGCCAGCAGTGCCCCCGGGACAGGGTTGCATTTT
>-|TRBJ2-1|TRBV6-5|TRBD2
CASSWKAGIAGDEQFF
TGTGCCAGCAGTTGGAAGGCCGGAATAGCGGGGGATGAGCAGTTCTTC
>-|TRBJ1-5|TRBV29-1|-
CSAGVDSNQPQHF
TGCAGCGCTGGGGTCGATAGCAATCAGCCCCAGCATTTT
>-|TRBJ1-2|TRBV21-1|-
CASSSDQQGDDYGYTF
TGTGCCAGCAGCAGCGATCAACAGGGGGACGACTATGGCTACACCTTC
>few|TRBJ2-1|TRBV6-1|-
CASLRRGAHNEQFF
TGTGCCTCCCTCCGTCGGGGGGCCCACAATGAGCAGTTCTTC
>few|TRBJ2-2|TRBV25-1|-
CASTHLNTGELFF
TGTGCAAGCACCCACCTGAACACCGGGGAGCTGTTTTTT
>few|TRBJ2-1|TRBV15|-
CATSRDGTGDEQFF
TGTGCCACCAGCAGAGATGGAACCGGGGATGAGCAGTTCTTC
>-|TRBJ2-2|TRBV27|-
CASSPPQGYQGTGELFF
TGTGCCAGCAGTCCGCCTCAGGGATATCAGGGCACCGGGGAGCTGTTTTTT
>-|TRBJ2-5|TRBV5-1|-
CASSWNGAYKETQYF
TGCGCCAGCAGCTGGAATGGAGCGTACAAAGAGACCCAGTACTTC
>-|TRBJ1-3|TRBV10-3|-
CAISEEGAGNTIYF
TGTGCCATCAGTGAAGAGGGGGCTGGAAACACCATATATTTT
>few|TRBJ2-7|TRBV20-1|-
CSASGLGGGSYEQYF
TGCAGTGCTAGTGGGTTGGGTGGGGGGAGTTACGAGCAGTACTTC
>-|TRBJ1-2|TRBV28|-
CTSSLQSYGYTF
TGTACCAGCAGCTTGCAGAGCTATGGCTACACCTTC
>once|TRBJ2-1|TRBV4-1|TRBD2
CASSQGTSFYNEQFF
TGCGCCAGCAGCCAGGGGACTAGTTTCTACAATGAGCAGTTCTTC
>-|TRBJ2-7|TRBV4-1|TRBD1
CASSQEGWGTGIYEQYF
TGCGCCAGCAGCCAAGAGGGGTGGGGGACAGGGATCTACGAGCAGTACTTC
>few|TRBJ2-1|TRBV29-1|TRBD2
CSLTAGGMNEQFF
TGCAGCCTTACAGCGGGGGGCATGAATGAGCAGTTCTTC
>few|TRBJ1-2|TRBV18|TRBD1
CASSPTGQGGDGYTF
TGTGCCAGCTCACCGACGGGACAGGGAGGAGATGGCTACACCTTC
>-|TRBJ2-5|TRBV19|TRBD2
CASSKGWSSGRPYF
TGTGCCAGTAGTAAGGGTTGGTCTAGCGGGAGACCGTACTTC
>-|TRBJ2-1|TRBV9|-
CASSEGGHSYNEQFF
TGTGCCAGCAGCGAGGGGGGCCACTCCTACAATGAGCAGTTCTTC
>many|TRBJ1-2|TRBV29-1|-
CSVAPYGQGRTNGYTF
TGCAGCGTCGCCCCTTATGGGCAGGGGCGAACGAATGGCTACACCTTC
>-|TRBJ2-5|TRBV14|-
CVSSQIWDQRGETQYF
TGTGTCAGCAGCCAAATATGGGACCAGAGGGGAGAGACCCAGTACTTC
>-|TRBJ1-1|TRBV10-3|-
CAIGIGSETFF
TGTGCCATCGGGATAGGTTCGGAAACTTTCTTT
>-|TRBJ2-1|TRBV25-1|-
CASSESRVSGSNEQFF
TGTGCCAGCAGTGAATCCAGGGTCAGCGGGTCCAATGAGCAGTTCTTC
>-|TRBJ2-1|TRBV20-1|-
CSVWSSYNEQFF
TGCAGTGTATGGAGCTCCTACAATGAGCAGTTCTTC
>-|TRBJ2-1|TRBV9|-
CASNVENEQFF
TGTGCCAGCAACGTTGAGAATGAGCAGTTCTTC
>-|TRBJ2-1|TRBV2|-
CASQGASGAYNEQFF
TGTGCCAGTCAGGGGGCTAGCGGGGCGTACAATGAGCAGTTCTTC
>-|TRBJ1-1|TRBV5-1|TRBD1
CASSLYGTENTEAFF
TGCGCCAGCAGCTTGTACGGGACAGAGAACACTGAAGCTTTCTTT
>-|TRBJ2-2|TRBV5-1|-
CASTNLQDSSTPGELFF
TGCGCCAGCACTAATCTCCAGGACTCTTCCACCCCCGGGGAGCTGTTTTTT
>few|TRBJ1-2|TRBV12-3/TRBV12-4|TRBD1
CASSITDRDYGYTF
TGTGCCAGCAGTATAACGGACAGGGACTATGGCTACACCTTC
>-|TRBJ2-7|TRBV12-3/TRBV12-4|-
CASSRGASAYNEQYF
TGTGCCAGCAGCCGCGGGGCTAGTGCCTACAATGAGCAGTACTTC
>-|TRBJ2-6|TRBV29-1|-
CSVGGTGSSGANVLTF
TGCAGCGTTGGAGGGACGGGGAGCTCTGGGGCCAACGTCCTGACTTTC
>-|TRBJ2-7|TRBV29-1|-
CSVEEQGRPYEQYF
TGCAGCGTTGAAGAGCAGGGGAGGCCCTACGAGCAGTACTTC
>-|TRBJ2-3|TRBV10-3|-
CGVGGTSTDTQYF
TGTGGGGTTGGCGGGACTAGCACAGATACGCAGTATTTT
>-|TRBJ1-1|TRBV3-1|-
CASSLGQGRYTEAFF
TGTGCCAGCAGCCTAGGTCAGGGGAGATACACTGAAGCTTTCTTT